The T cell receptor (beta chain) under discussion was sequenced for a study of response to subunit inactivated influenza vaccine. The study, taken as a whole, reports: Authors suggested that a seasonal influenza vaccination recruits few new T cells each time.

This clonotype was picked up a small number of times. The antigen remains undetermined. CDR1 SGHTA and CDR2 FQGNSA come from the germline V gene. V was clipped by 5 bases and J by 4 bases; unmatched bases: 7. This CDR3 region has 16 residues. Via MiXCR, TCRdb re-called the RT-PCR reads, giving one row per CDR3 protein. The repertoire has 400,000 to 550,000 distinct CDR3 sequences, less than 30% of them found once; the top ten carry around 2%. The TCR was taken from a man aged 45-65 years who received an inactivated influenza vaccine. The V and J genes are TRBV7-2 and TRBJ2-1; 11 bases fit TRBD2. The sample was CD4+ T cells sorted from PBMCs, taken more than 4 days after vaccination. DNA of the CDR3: TGTGCCAGCAGCCGATACGGGACTAGCGGTTACAATGAGCAGTTCTTC. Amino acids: CASSRYGTSGYNEQFF.